The 31 T cell receptor beta chains below come from one sample, sequenced in a study of blood T cell repertoires in COVID-19. Libraries were prepared by immunoSEQ multiplex PCR; TCRdb keeps only in-frame clonotypes and omits some of them. The sample lists over 70,000 clones, roughly 82% occurring once. What was sequenced was peripheral blood. The receptors come from a man aged 55-75 years with acute or convalescent COVID-19.

This clone was detected only a few times. The V and J genes are TRBV4-1 and TRBJ2-2, with D tentatively TRBD2 (7 bases). The CDR3 spans 16 residues. V gave up 3 bases and J gave up 4 bases, with 15 bases separating them. CDR1 is MGHRA, CDR2 YSYEKL, per germline. The CDR3 protein is CASSQHAGAPTGELFF. CDR3 DNA sequence: TGCGCCAGCAGCCAGCATGCGGGGGCCCCCACCGGGGAGCTGTTTTTT.

Concerning this clone: A read error may produce the germline difference seen at one junction end. The chain recombines TRBV7-7 with TRBJ2-1; 10 bases line up with TRBD2. CDR1 and CDR2 from the germline V gene are SSHAT and FNYEAQ (reference sequence). The CDR3 runs to 15 residues. The DNA of the CDR3 is TGTGCTAGCAGCTCCCAACTAGCGGGGTACAATGAGCAGTTCTTC. Its translation is CASSSQLAGYNEQFF.

This rearrangement joins TRBV27 to TRBJ2-3; 13 positions match TRBD2. The CDR3 runs 17 residues. From germline, CDR1 is MNHEY and CDR2 SMNVEV (reference sequence). Unmatched junction bases numbered 10, after V lost 4 bases and J lost 6 bases. The CDR3 loop reads CASSSRRLAGGIDTQYF. In nucleotides, the CDR3 is TGTGCCAGCAGTTCCCGTAGACTAGCGGGAGGTATCGATACGCAGTATTTT.

The CDR3 coding sequence is TGTGCCAGCAGTTTAGGGGGCGTTGGCTACACCTTC. This encodes CASSLGGVGYTF. The rearrangement links TRBV28 to TRBJ1-2; a weak D match, TRBD1 (6 bases). From germline, CDR1 is MDHEN and CDR2 SYDVKM. The CDR3 runs to 12 residues. V lost 2 bases, J lost 7 bases, and 8 bases lay in between.

The V and J genes are TRBV27 and TRBJ2-1; D may be TRBD2 (5 bases). In germline, CDR1 is MNHEY, CDR2 SMNVEV (reference sequence). The CDR3 runs 12 residues. V lost 6 bases, J lost 7 bases, and 10 bases lay in between. CDR3 protein: CASRDWRNEQFF. The CDR3 region has the DNA TGTGCCAGCAGGGACTGGCGGAATGAGCAGTTCTTC.

The V call is TRBV7-2, the J call TRBJ2-1; D may be TRBD1 (5 bases). The V gene's germline CDR1 is SGHTA and CDR2 FQGNSA. The CDR3 totals 13 residues. The ends were cut back, 5 bases at V and 5 bases at J, with 10 bases in the middle. DNA for the CDR3: TGTGCCAGCAGCCTCAGGGTTGACAATGAGCAGTTCTTC. Translating gives CASSLRVDNEQFF.

This sequence joins TRBV6-4 and TRBJ1-2, with 7 bases matching TRBD1. Germline trimming cut 3 bases from V and 4 bases from J; bases unmatched to any gene: 8. This CDR3 has 15 amino acids. Germline CDR1 reads MRHNA; CDR2 reads SNTAGT. The chain's CDR3 is CASSEVPDRPYGYTF. As DNA, the CDR3 is TGTGCCAGCAGTGAGGTTCCGGACAGGCCCTATGGCTACACCTTC.

The chain has TRBV19 and TRBJ1-1; D gene unclear. Germline CDR1 and CDR2: LNHDA and SQIVND (reference sequence). With 3 bases removed from V and 0 bases from J, the gap between germline ends came to 8 bases. CDR3 length equals 14 residues. Written as DNA, the CDR3 is TGTGCCAGTAGTATGGGCCAGTTGAACACTGAAGCTTTCTTT. It encodes CASSMGQLNTEAFF.

V is TRBV29-1 and J is TRBJ1-1; maybe TRBD1 (6 bases). Between the trimmed V and J ends, which lost 6 bases and 4 bases, there was a span of 12 bases. The CDR3 extends over 12 amino acids. The V gene's germline CDR1 is SQVTM and CDR2 ANQGSEA. The CDR3 DNA reads as TGCAGCGTGAACAGGGTCGGCACTGAAGCTTTCTTT. As protein: CSVNRVGTEAFF. The entire variable domain, with the rest obtained from reference TRBV29-1 and TRBJ1-1, is as follows: SAVISQKPSRDICQRGTSLTIQCQVDSQVTMMFWYRQQPGQSLTLIATANQGSEATYESGFVIDKFPISRPNLTFSTLTVSNMSPEDSSIYLCSVNRVGTEAFFGQGTRLTVV.

The chain links TRBV28 to TRBJ2-1; 12 positions match TRBD2. Trimming took 4 bases from V and 8 from J; bases not matched to a gene: 6. Germline lookup yields CDR1 MDHEN and CDR2 SYDVKM. The CDR3 spans 15 residues. CDR3 sequence (DNA): TGTGCCAGCAGTTCGACTAGCGGGGGCCTCCATGAGCAGTTCTTC. Protein: CASSSTSGGLHEQFF.

The V call is TRBV11-3, the J call TRBJ2-5; a weak D match, TRBD1 (6 bases). The CDR3 totals 13 residues. V was pared by 5 bases and J by 5 bases, with 12 bases between. Per the germline V gene, CDR1 is SGHNT and CDR2 is YENEEA. The CDR3 here is CASSRGGLETQYF. CDR3 bases: TGTGCCAGCAGCCGAGGGGGTTTGGAGACCCAGTACTTC.

In DNA, the CDR3 is TGTGCCAGCACCGCGGGACTGAACACCGGGGAGCTGTTTTTT. Residues: CASTAGLNTGELFF. The chain links TRBV5-4 to TRBJ2-2; a weak D match, TRBD2 (6 bases). Germline V CDR1 and CDR2: SGHNT, YYREEE (reference sequence). V lost 6 bases and J 1 base, leaving 10 bases between the germline ends. This CDR3 has 14 amino acids. Full variable domain (outside the CDR3, taken from reference TRBV5-4 and TRBJ2-2): ETGVTQSPTHLIKTRGQQVTLRCSSQSGHNTVSWYQQALGQGPQFIFQYYREEENGRGNFPPRFSGLQFPNYSSELNVNALELDDSALYLCASTAGLNTGELFFGEGSRLTVL.

This rearrangement joins TRBV6-2 or TRBV6-3 to TRBJ2-7; D gene ambiguous. CDR1 and CDR2 (germline): MNHEY, SVGEGT. Trimming removed 0 bases at V and 6 bases at J, with 15 bases between. This CDR3 contains 15 residues. CDR3 sequence reads: CASSYSPRSLGEQYF. The CDR3 DNA reads as TGTGCCAGCAGTTACTCCCCGAGGTCCCTGGGCGAGCAGTACTTC.

V and J are TRBV2 and TRBJ2-1, with D tentatively TRBD1 (5 bases). Trimming shortened V by 6 bases and J by 8 bases, and 11 bases separated the two germline ends. The length of the CDR3 is 12 residues. The germline V gene encodes CDR1 SNHLY and CDR2 FYNNEI. The CDR3 DNA follows: TGTGCCAGCAGCGTATTAGGGGATGAGCAGTTCTTC. This gives the protein CASSVLGDEQFF.

This sequence joins TRBV29-1 and TRBJ1-1; D gene unclear. V was cut by 4 bases and J by 2 bases, with 2 bases left in between. Germline CDR1 reads SQVTM; CDR2 reads ANQGSEA. The CDR3 spans 10 residues. CDR3 DNA sequence: TGCAGCGTTGCTAACACTGAAGCTTTCTTT. Translating it yields CSVANTEAFF.

A few counts support this clone. The chain is built from TRBV19 and TRBJ2-7, with 10 bases fitting TRBD2. This CDR3 is 17 amino acids long. J was trimmed by 3 bases and V by 1 base; bases with no gene match: 9. CDR1 LNHDA and CDR2 SQIVND come from the germline V gene (reference sequence). DNA for the CDR3: TGTGCCAGTAGTATAGCTCCACGGACTAGCGGAGTCTACGAGCAGTACTTC. As protein: CASSIAPRTSGVYEQYF. Full variable domain (remainder filled in from reference TRBV19 and TRBJ2-7): DGGITQSPKYLFRKEGQNVTLSCEQNLNHDAMYWYRQDPGQGLRLIYYSQIVNDFQKGDIAEGYSVSREKKESFPLTVTSAQKNPTAFYLCASSIAPRTSGVYEQYFGPGTRLTVT.

The chain combines TRBV7-2 with TRBJ1-6; 7 bases map to TRBD1. V was clipped by 5 bases and J by 8 bases; unmatched bases: 9. The CDR3 length is 15 residues. Germline V gene lookup returns CDR1 SGHTA and CDR2 FQGNSA. CDR3 DNA sequence: TGTGCCAGCAGCCTACTAGGGACAGAGGATTCACCCCTCCACTTT. Translating it yields CASSLLGTEDSPLHF.

The chain recombines TRBV5-1 with TRBJ2-2; tentatively, D is TRBD2 (6 bases). Per germline, CDR1 SGHRS and CDR2 YFSETQ. The CDR3 contains 15 residues. Trimming left V 0 bases short and J 3 bases short, with 9 bases between. This chain's CDR3 is CASSLGGAYTGELFF. DNA of the CDR3: TGCGCCAGCAGCTTGGGCGGGGCCTACACCGGGGAGCTGTTTTTT.

The chain uses TRBV6-1 and TRBJ2-5, with TRBD2 as a possible D gene (6 bases). In germline, CDR1 is MNHNS, CDR2 SASEGT. The V gene lost 1 base and the J gene lost 2 bases, with 11 bases spanning the gap. The CDR3 is 15 residues long. CDR3 in amino acids: CASSEGLGRQETQYF. CDR3 in DNA: TGTGCCAGCAGTGAAGGGCTGGGGAGGCAAGAGACCCAGTACTTC.

This clone was seen a few times. This chain links TRBV27 with TRBJ2-1; 12 nucleotides match TRBD2. Germline values: CDR1 MNHEY, CDR2 SMNVEV (reference sequence). V lost 1 base and J lost 7; bases outside the gene matches: 8. There are 17 residues in the CDR3. CDR3 region: CASSLWVTSGSVNEQFF. CDR3 nucleotides: TGTGCCAGCAGTTTATGGGTGACTAGCGGGAGTGTGAATGAGCAGTTCTTC.

In this sample, this clone turned up a few times. The chain has TRBV25-1 and TRBJ1-5; 9 nucleotides agree with TRBD1. The CDR3 length is 13 residues. Germline assignment: CDR1 MGHDK and CDR2 SYGVNS. V dropped 6 bases and J dropped 5; count of bases not matched to a gene: 2. The CDR3 loop reads CASSGQGHQPQHF. CDR3 nucleotide sequence: TGTGCCAGCAGCGGACAGGGGCATCAGCCCCAGCATTTT.

The V gene is TRBV20-1, the J gene TRBJ1-1, with D maybe TRBD1 (6 bases). With 4 bases removed from V and 9 bases from J, the gap between germline ends came to 12 bases. Germline CDR1 DFQATT, CDR2 SNEGSKA (reference sequence). The CDR3 consists of 11 residues. The CDR3 spells CSATGTGKAFF. The CDR3 region has the DNA TGCAGTGCTACCGGAACAGGGAAAGCTTTCTTT.

This clone was recorded once. This chain connects TRBV6-1 to TRBJ1-1; D is perhaps TRBD1 (6 bases). The ends were cut back, 0 bases at V and 4 bases at J, with 12 bases in the middle. The CDR3 covers 15 residues. The germline V gene encodes CDR1 MNHNS and CDR2 SASEGT. This chain's CDR3 is CASSEAVTGSTEAFF. The CDR3 nucleotides are TGTGCCAGCAGTGAAGCGGTAACAGGGAGCACTGAAGCTTTCTTT.

The rearrangement links TRBV6-2 or TRBV6-3 to TRBJ2-4; D is uncertain. This CDR3 has 13 amino acids. Germline values: CDR1 MNHEY, CDR2 SVGEGT. Trimming cost V 1 base and J 5 bases, with 6 bases left between them. Here the CDR3 reads CASSYWQENIQYF. The CDR3 DNA is TGTGCCAGCAGTTACTGGCAGGAAAACATTCAGTACTTC.

The V call is TRBV6-5, the J call TRBJ2-7; 9 nucleotides align to TRBD1. The CDR3 sequence is 13 residues long. The V gene's germline CDR1 is MNHEY and CDR2 SVGAGI. Germline trimming cut 6 bases from V and 6 bases from J; bases unmatched to any gene: 6. This CDR3 reads CASRRDRVAEQYF. The CDR3 DNA sequence: TGTGCCAGCAGACGGGACAGGGTCGCCGAGCAGTACTTC.

CDR3 DNA: TGTGCCAGCAGCCAAGAGTCCGACAATGAGCAGTTCTTC. Translated: CASSQESDNEQFF. The gene calls are TRBV4-2 and TRBJ2-1; D is uncertain. This CDR3 has 13 residues. Germline CDR1 reads LGHNA; CDR2 reads YNFKEQ. V was trimmed by 0 bases and J by 5 bases, leaving 5 bases between them.

V gene TRBV7-9 combines with J gene TRBJ2-7, with D maybe TRBD2 (5 bases). The CDR3 has 14 residues. V was pared by 5 bases and J by 2 bases, with 13 bases between. Germline assignment: CDR1 SEHNR and CDR2 FQNEAQ (reference sequence). This chain's CDR3 is CASSPVRGTYEQYF. CDR3 sequence (DNA): TGTGCCAGCAGCCCCGTTCGGGGAACCTACGAGCAGTACTTC.

The V gene is TRBV28, the J gene TRBJ2-2, with D tentatively TRBD2 (5 bases). The CDR3 runs to 15 residues. Looked up from germline, CDR1 is MDHEN and CDR2 is SYDVKM. V lost 3 bases and J 4 bases, leaving 12 bases between the germline ends. CDR3 DNA sequence: TGTGCCAGCAGTTTGCTCCGCCGGGGCACCGGGGAGCTGTTTTTT. Residues: CASSLLRRGTGELFF.

The chain has TRBV19 and TRBJ2-3, with D possibly matching TRBD1 (5 bases). From germline, CDR1 is LNHDA and CDR2 SQIVND (reference sequence). The CDR3 has 14 residues. Trimming shortened V by 7 bases and J by 3 bases, and 14 bases separated the two germline ends. The CDR3 protein is CASTPRPGTDTQYF. The CDR3 nucleotides are TGTGCCAGTACCCCCCGGCCAGGGACAGATACGCAGTATTTT.

This chain uses TRBV6-2 or TRBV6-3 with TRBJ2-1; D might be TRBD2 (6 bases). CDR1 and CDR2 from the germline V gene are MNHEY and SVGEGT. The CDR3 totals 16 residues. Trimming stripped 6 bases from V and 3 bases from J, with 18 bases between. Here the CDR3 reads CASSPPSGLYYNEQFF. The CDR3 nucleotides read TGTGCCAGCAGCCCCCCAAGCGGACTATACTACAATGAGCAGTTCTTC.

The chain couples TRBV24-1 to TRBJ2-7, with 12 bases identical to TRBD2. The CDR3 has 19 amino acids. J was trimmed by 0 bases and V by 8 bases; bases with no gene match: 16. Germline-derived CDR1 and CDR2 are KGHDR and SFDVKD. The CDR3 reads CATNIRGTSGPRSSYEQYF. CDR3 DNA sequence: TGTGCCACCAACATTAGAGGGACTAGCGGGCCAAGGAGCTCCTACGAGCAGTACTTC.